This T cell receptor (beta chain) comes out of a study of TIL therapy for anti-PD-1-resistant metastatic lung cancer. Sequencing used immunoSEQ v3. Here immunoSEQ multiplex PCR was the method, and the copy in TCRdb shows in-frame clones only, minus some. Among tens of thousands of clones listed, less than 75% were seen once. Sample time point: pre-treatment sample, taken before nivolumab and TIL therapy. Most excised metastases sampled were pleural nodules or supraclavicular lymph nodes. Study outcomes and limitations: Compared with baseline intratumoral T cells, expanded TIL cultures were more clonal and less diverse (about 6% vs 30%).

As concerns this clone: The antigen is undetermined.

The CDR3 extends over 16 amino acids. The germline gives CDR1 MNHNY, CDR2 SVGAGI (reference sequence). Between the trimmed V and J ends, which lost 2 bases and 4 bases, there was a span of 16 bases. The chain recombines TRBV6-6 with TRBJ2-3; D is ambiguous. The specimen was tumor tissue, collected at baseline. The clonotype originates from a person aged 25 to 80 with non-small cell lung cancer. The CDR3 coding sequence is TGTGCCAGCAGTTACCCCACTGGAGTAGGCTCAGATACGCAGTATTTT. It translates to CASSYPTGVGSDTQYF.